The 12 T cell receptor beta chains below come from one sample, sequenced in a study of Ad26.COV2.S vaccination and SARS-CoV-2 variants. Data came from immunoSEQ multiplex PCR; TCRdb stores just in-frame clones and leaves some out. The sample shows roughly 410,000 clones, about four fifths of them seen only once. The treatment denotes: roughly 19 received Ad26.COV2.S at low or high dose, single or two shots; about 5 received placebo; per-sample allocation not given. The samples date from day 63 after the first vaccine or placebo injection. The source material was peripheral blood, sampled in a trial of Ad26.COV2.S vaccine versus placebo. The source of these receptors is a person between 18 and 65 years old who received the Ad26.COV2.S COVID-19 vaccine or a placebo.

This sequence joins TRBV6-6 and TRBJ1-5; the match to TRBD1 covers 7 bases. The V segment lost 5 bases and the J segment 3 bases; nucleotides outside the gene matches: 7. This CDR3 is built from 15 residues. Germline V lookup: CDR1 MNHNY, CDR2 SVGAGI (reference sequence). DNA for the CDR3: TGTGCCAGCAGTAGCCCAACAGGGGTCAATCAGCCCCAGCATTTT. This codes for CASSSPTGVNQPQHF.

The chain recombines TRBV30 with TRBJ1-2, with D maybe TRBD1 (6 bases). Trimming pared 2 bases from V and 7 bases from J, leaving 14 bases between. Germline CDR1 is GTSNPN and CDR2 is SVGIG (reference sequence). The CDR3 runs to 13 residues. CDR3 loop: CAWSWEGVGGYTF. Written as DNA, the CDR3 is TGTGCCTGGAGTTGGGAGGGGGTCGGTGGCTACACCTTC. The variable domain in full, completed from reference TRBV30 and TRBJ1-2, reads SQTIHQWPATLVQPVGSPLSLECTVEGTSNPNLYWYRQAAGRGLQLLFYSVGIGQISSEVPQNLSASRPQDRQFILSSKKLLLSDSGFYLCAWSWEGVGGYTFGSGTRLTVV.

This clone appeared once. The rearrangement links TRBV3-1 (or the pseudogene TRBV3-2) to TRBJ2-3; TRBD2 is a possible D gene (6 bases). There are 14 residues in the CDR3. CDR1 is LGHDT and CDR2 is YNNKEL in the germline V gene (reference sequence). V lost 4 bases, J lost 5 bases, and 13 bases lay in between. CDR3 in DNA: TGTGCCAGCAGCCCTAGCGCCCTCGAAGATACGCAGTATTTT. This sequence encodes CASSPSALEDTQYF.

CDR3 loop: CASSVSPRVGEQYF. The DNA for the CDR3 is TGTGCCAGCAGCGTATCGCCCAGGGTGGGTGAGCAGTACTTC. The rearrangement joins TRBV9 to TRBJ2-7; a possible D gene is TRBD1 (5 bases). The CDR3 totals 14 residues. V shed 1 base and J shed 7 bases, with 15 bases lying between them. Germline lookup yields CDR1 SGDLS and CDR2 YYNGEE. The entire variable domain, with the rest obtained from reference TRBV9 and TRBJ2-7, is as follows: DSGVTQTPKHLITATGQRVTLRCSPRSGDLSVYWYQQSLDQGLQFLIQYYNGEERAKGNILERFSAQQFPDLHSELNLSSLELGDSALYFCASSVSPRVGEQYFGPGTRLTVT.

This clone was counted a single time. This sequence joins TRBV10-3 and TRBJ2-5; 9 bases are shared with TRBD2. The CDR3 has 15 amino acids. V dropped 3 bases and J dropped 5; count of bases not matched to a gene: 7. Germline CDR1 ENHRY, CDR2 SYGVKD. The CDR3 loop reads CAISDKAGGHETQYF. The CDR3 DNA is TGTGCCATCAGTGATAAGGCGGGAGGGCACGAGACCCAGTACTTC.

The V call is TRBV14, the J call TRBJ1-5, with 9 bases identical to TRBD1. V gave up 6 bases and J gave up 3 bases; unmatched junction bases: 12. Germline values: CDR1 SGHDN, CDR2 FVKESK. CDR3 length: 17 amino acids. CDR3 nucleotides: TGTGCCAGCAGTCCCGGGACAGGGTGGTCCCCCAATCAGCCCCAGCATTTT. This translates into CASSPGTGWSPNQPQHF.

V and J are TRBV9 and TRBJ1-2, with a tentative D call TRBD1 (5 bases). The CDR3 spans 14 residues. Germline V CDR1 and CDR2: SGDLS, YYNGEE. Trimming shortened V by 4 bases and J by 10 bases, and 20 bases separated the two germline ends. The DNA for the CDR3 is TGTGCCAGCAGCCCCGGGGGACGGTCAGTCTACTACACCTTC. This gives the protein CASSPGGRSVYYTF.

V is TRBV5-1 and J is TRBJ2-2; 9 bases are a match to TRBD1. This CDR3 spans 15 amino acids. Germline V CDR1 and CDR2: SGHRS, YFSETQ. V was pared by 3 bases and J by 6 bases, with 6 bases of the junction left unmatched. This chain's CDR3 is CASSSGQGLAGELFF. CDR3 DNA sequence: TGCGCCAGCAGCTCGGGACAGGGTCTCGCCGGGGAGCTGTTTTTT.

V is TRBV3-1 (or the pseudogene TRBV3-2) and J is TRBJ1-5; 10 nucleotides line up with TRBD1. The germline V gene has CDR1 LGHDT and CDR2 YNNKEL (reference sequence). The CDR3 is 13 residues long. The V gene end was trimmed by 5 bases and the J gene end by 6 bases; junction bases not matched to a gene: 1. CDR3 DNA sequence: TGTGCCAGCAGCGACAGGGGGCTTCAGCCCCAGCATTTT. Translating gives CASSDRGLQPQHF.

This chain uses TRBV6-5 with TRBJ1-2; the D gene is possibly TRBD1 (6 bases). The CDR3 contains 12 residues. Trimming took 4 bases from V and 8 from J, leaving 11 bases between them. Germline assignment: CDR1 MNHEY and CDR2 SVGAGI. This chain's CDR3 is CASSFPGVGYTF. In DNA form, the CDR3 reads TGTGCCAGCAGTTTCCCAGGGGTCGGCTACACCTTC.

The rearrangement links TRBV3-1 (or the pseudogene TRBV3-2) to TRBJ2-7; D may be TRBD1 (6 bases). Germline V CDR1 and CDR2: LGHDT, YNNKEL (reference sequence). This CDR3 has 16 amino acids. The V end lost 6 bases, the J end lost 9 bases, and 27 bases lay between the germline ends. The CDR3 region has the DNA TGTGCCAGCAGTTTTGAGAGTTACGAGCAGTCGACAGGGCAGTACTTC. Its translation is CASSFESYEQSTGQYF.

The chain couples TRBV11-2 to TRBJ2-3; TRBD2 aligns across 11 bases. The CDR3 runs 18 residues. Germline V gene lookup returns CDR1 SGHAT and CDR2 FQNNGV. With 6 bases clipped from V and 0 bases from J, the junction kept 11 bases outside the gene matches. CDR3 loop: CASSLLAGADTSTDTQYF. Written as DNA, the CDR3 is TGTGCCAGCAGTTTACTAGCGGGGGCCGATACTAGCACAGATACGCAGTATTTT.